This T cell receptor (beta chain) was recovered during a study of T cell changes during pregnancy in multiple sclerosis. CDR1 is SEHNR, CDR2 FQNEAQ, per germline (reference sequence). The CDR3 has 15 amino acids. V lost 6 bases and J lost 5, with 17 bases in between. This clone showed up just a few times. Profiling relied on immunoSEQ multiplex PCR, and the TCRdb table lists in-frame clones only, not all of them. Of about 110,000 clones listed, about 89% are singletons. This TCR was recovered from a female donor with multiple sclerosis, enrolled in a pregnancy study. J is TRBJ1-5 and V is TRBV7-9, with a tentative D call TRBD1 (5 bases). Sample: peripheral blood, taken after pregnancy. As DNA, the CDR3 is TGTGCCAGCAGTTCGCAGGGAAAAGGCTATCAGCCCCAGCATTTT. This codes for CASSSQGKGYQPQHF.